A selection of T cell receptor beta chains follows, all from one sample in a study of tumor and adjacent non-tumor tissue in lung cancer. Using its own MiXCR run on the multiplex PCR reads, TCRdb lists one record per CDR3 protein. The sample records approximately 120,000 distinct CDR3 sequences, roughly 80% being singletons. The sample comprised lung tumor tissue. The receptors derive from a woman aged 55-70 years with non-small cell lung cancer. CDR3s include the opening cysteine and the closing phenylalanine or tryptophan. The order of the fields is J gene, D gene, CDR3 length, clone size, V gene, CDR3 protein, CDR3 DNA. The D gene is left open where the match is weak. The listing skips clone size in some rows; elsewhere it reads once, few, many or a size class.

TRBJ1-6 | NA | 15 | NA | TRBV11-3 | CASNLEDRYNSRLHF | TGTGCCAGCAATTTAGAGGACAGATATAATTCACGCCTCCACTTT
TRBJ1-2 | NA | 17 | NA | TRBV4-3 | CASNQDTNRVFQHGYTF | TGCGCCAGCAACCAAGACACGAACAGGGTGTTTCAGCATGGCTACACCTTC
TRBJ2-7 | NA | 14 | few | TRBV20-1 | CSTRVSTKTYEQYF | TGCAGTACTAGAGTATCGACGAAAACCTACGAGCAGTACTTC
TRBJ2-6 | NA | 16 | NA | TRBV5-1 | CASSLAGGVGANVLTF | TGCGCCAGCAGCTTGGCCGGCGGGGTTGGGGCCAACGTCCTGACTTTC
TRBJ2-7 | NA | 13 | medium-sized | TRBV10-1 | CASSEQRRSEQYF | TGCGCCAGCAGTGAGCAGAGACGAAGTGAGCAGTACTTC
TRBJ2-6 | NA | 15 | once | TRBV11-2 | CASRTRGSGANVLTF | TGTGCCAGCAGGACAAGGGGCTCTGGGGCCAACGTCCTGACTTTC
TRBJ2-3 | TRBD2 | 13 | NA | TRBV20-1 | CSARSSGRDMQYF | TGCAGTGCAAGAAGTAGCGGGAGGGATATGCAGTATTTT
TRBJ2-7 | TRBD1 | 16 | many | TRBV10-3 | CAISESQGQGVYEQYF | TGTGCCATCAGTGAGTCTCAGGGACAGGGGGTCTACGAGCAGTACTTC
TRBJ2-2 | NA | 16 | NA | TRBV6-5 | CASRRITGPGGGELFF | TGTGCCAGCAGGCGGATCACAGGGCCTGGGGGCGGGGAGCTGTTTTTT
TRBJ1-1 | TRBD1 | 13 | once | TRBV11-2 | CANSRGTGAGAFF | TGTGCCAATAGCCGCGGGACAGGGGCCGGAGCTTTCTTT
TRBJ2-1 | TRBD2 | 21 | once | TRBV14 | CASRSWAPGQAGGSSYNEQFF | TGTGCCAGCAGATCGTGGGCGCCGGGACAAGCGGGAGGGAGCTCCTACAATGAGCAGTTCTTC
TRBJ1-1 | NA | 18 | NA | TRBV11-3 | CDSSLIGPPGRMNTEVFF | TGTGACAGCAGCTTAATTGGACCGCCGGGACGGATGAACACTGAAGTTTTCTTT
TRBJ1-5 | NA | 13 | many | TRBV6-5 | CASSFGRNQPQHF | TGTGCCAGCAGTTTCGGACGGAATCAGCCCCAGCATTTT
TRBJ2-7 | TRBD1 | 13 | NA | TRBV5-4 | CASGQGQAYEQYF | TGTGCCAGCGGCCAGGGACAGGCCTACGAGCAGTACTTC
TRBJ2-5 | NA | 16 | NA | TRBV11-2 | CVSKRSRTGGQVTQYF | TGTGTCAGCAAACGTAGCCGAACCGGGGGTCAAGTGACCCAGTACTTC
TRBJ1-2 | NA | 14 | NA | TRBV6-2/TRBV6-3 | CASSPQEGWRGYSF | TGTGCCAGCAGCCCCCAGGAGGGGTGGAGGGGCTACAGTTTC
TRBJ1-1 | NA | 15 | few | TRBV21-1 | CASSSRKQEVTEAFF | TGTGCCAGCAGCAGTCGGAAACAGGAGGTCACTGAAGCTTTCTTT
TRBJ2-7 | TRBD2 | 15 | NA | TRBV11-2 | CASSYGTSGGYKQYF | TGTGCCAGCAGCTACGGGACTAGCGGGGGCTATAAGCAGTACTTC
TRBJ1-5 | NA | 13 | NA | TRBV11-2 | CAGSRGRRQPQHF | TGTGCCGGCTCCCGGGGCAGGCGTCAGCCCCAGCATTTT
TRBJ2-5 | NA | 15 | NA | TRBV4-3 | CASNQDLAQQETQYF | TGCGCCAGCAACCAAGATTTAGCACAGCAAGAGACCCAGTACTTC
TRBJ1-2 | NA | 14 | NA | TRBV20-1 | CSAAPPGENNGYTF | TGCAGTGCCGCCCCACCGGGAGAAAACAATGGCTACACCTTC
TRBJ2-3 | NA | 17 | NA | TRBV7-6 | CASSLAGTRGTIDTQYF | TGTGCCAGCAGCTTAGCGGGAACTAGGGGAACTATAGATACGCAGTATTTT
TRBJ1-2 | NA | 14 | NA | TRBV6-6 | CASIVDLADYGYTF | TGTGCCAGCATTGTTGATCTGGCCGACTATGGCTACACCTTC
TRBJ1-1 | TRBD1 | 15 | NA | TRBV11-2 | CASTPTTGMRAEAFF | TGTGCCAGCACCCCCACGACAGGGATGAGGGCTGAGGCTTTCTTT
TRBJ2-5 | TRBD2 | 12 | NA | TRBV20-1 | CSVRDLGGAQYF | TGCAGTGTCAGAGATCTCGGGGGGGCCCAGTACTTC
TRBJ2-3 | TRBD2 | 17 | NA | TRBV20-1 | CSARSPGTSGNPDTQYF | TGCAGTGCTCGAAGCCCCGGGACTAGCGGGAACCCAGATACGCAGTATTTT
TRBJ2-3 | TRBD2 | 15 | many | TRBV4-2 | CASSQAAGATDTQYF | TGTGCCAGCAGCCAAGCAGCGGGGGCCACAGATACGCAGTATTTT
TRBJ2-1 | TRBD2 | 16 | NA | TRBV11-3 | CASSLELTSGRGEQFF | TGTGCTAGCAGCTTAGAGTTGACTAGCGGGAGAGGCGAGCAGTTCTTC